These 17 T cell receptor beta chains share one sample of origin, sequenced in a study of cytomegalovirus exposure and HLA in healthy donors. Primers for the PCR totalled 60 Vbeta and 13 Jbeta. Profiled with immunoSEQ multiplex PCR; TCRdb holds only in-frame clones, not every one. The table has about 160,000 clones, roughly 75% seen once. Sequencing used PBMCs. The receptors were gathered from a man aged 18 to 35 in good health and CMV-seronegative.

The chain carries TRBV18 and TRBJ2-7; tentative D call: TRBD1 (6 bases). The V and J ends lost 3 bases and 5 bases respectively, with 14 bases between them. The CDR3 extends over 14 amino acids. Germline V lookup: CDR1 KGHSH, CDR2 LQKENI. As DNA, the CDR3 is TGTGCCAGCTCACCTCTAACAGGGTTCCACGAGCAGTACTTC. Translated, it gives CASSPLTGFHEQYF.

The chain joins TRBV7-8 to TRBJ2-7; D might be TRBD1 (6 bases). The CDR3 runs 15 residues. With 0 bases removed from V and 1 base from J, the gap between germline ends came to 10 bases. Germline lookup yields CDR1 SGHVS and CDR2 FQNEAQ. The CDR3 DNA reads as TGTGCCAGCAGCTTAGCAACAGGACAGTCCTACGAGCAGTACTTC. This sequence encodes CASSLATGQSYEQYF.

The V and J genes are TRBV2 and TRBJ2-3; D possibly corresponds to TRBD2 (5 bases). The V and J ends lost 3 bases and 6 bases respectively, with 19 bases between them. Germline values: CDR1 SNHLY, CDR2 FYNNEI. This CDR3 has 16 residues. The CDR3 coding sequence is TGTGCCAGCAGTGACCCACGCCTAGCAGACAAGGATACGCAGTATTTT. It codes for CASSDPRLADKDTQYF.

This clone was picked up a small number of times. CDR3 sequence reads: CASSYSGGGSSYEQYF. As DNA, the CDR3 is TGTGCCAGCAGTTACTCCGGTGGCGGGAGCTCCTACGAGCAGTACTTC. The chain joins TRBV6-5 to TRBJ2-7; the match to TRBD2 covers 7 bases. Germline values: CDR1 MNHEY, CDR2 SVGAGI. V was clipped by 0 bases and J by 0 bases; unmatched bases: 5. The CDR3 contains 16 residues.

The chain employs TRBV19 and TRBJ2-7; 7 bases map to TRBD2. The CDR3 contains 16 residues. With V trimmed by 1 base and J by 6 bases, 12 bases remained unmatched. The germline gives CDR1 LNHDA, CDR2 SQIVND (reference sequence). The CDR3 loop is CASSIGPPRTRTEQYF. The CDR3 DNA sequence: TGTGCCAGTAGTATAGGCCCCCCACGGACTAGGACCGAGCAGTACTTC.

This clone has only a few counts. V usage is TRBV29-1 and J usage is TRBJ2-7; 11 bases fit TRBD1. V shed 2 bases, J shed 6 bases, and the junction held 3 bases outside the gene matches. The length of the CDR3 is 13 residues. Germline V gives CDR1 SQVTM, CDR2 ANQGSEA. For the CDR3, the DNA is TGCAGCGTTGAAAGGACAGGGGGCGGCGAGCAGTACTTC. It is translated as CSVERTGGGEQYF.

The V call is TRBV29-1, the J call TRBJ2-1, with 8 bases identical to TRBD1. V was clipped by 0 bases and J by 10 bases; unmatched bases: 11. Germline CDR1 is SQVTM and CDR2 is ANQGSEA. The CDR3 totals 15 residues. The CDR3 DNA is TGCAGCGTTGAAGATTTAGAGGGACAGGAGTACGAGCAGTTCTTC. Protein sequence: CSVEDLEGQEYEQFF.

The V gene is TRBV7-6, the J gene TRBJ2-7; possible D gene TRBD2, 6 bases. The CDR3 spans 14 residues. Germline CDR1 reads SGHVS; CDR2 reads FNYEAQ. The ends were cut back, 0 bases at V and 6 bases at J, with 12 bases in the middle. The CDR3 region has the DNA TGTGCCAGCAGCTTAGCGAGCGGGTTTCGCGAGCAGTACTTC. Translated, it gives CASSLASGFREQYF. The full variable domain, rest sourced from reference TRBV7-6 and TRBJ2-7, is GAGVSQSPRYKVTKRGQDVALRCDPISGHVSLYWYRQALGQGPEFLTYFNYEAQQDKSGLPNDRFSAERPEGSISTLTIQRTEQRDSAMYRCASSLASGFREQYFGPGTRLTVT.

The V call is TRBV11-2, the J call TRBJ2-7; TRBD1 might be the D (5 bases). V was trimmed by 7 bases and J by 0 bases, leaving 13 bases between them. This CDR3 is 14 amino acids long. Germline V CDR1 and CDR2: SGHAT, FQNNGV. The CDR3, as DNA: TGTGCCAGCACCCCTGGTGGGGCCTCCTACGAGCAGTACTTC. Its translation: CASTPGGASYEQYF.

The table lists this clone with a few counts. This chain connects TRBV6-5 to TRBJ2-1; 11 positions match TRBD2. Trimming cost V 4 bases and J 9 bases; bases outside gene matches: 8. The V gene's germline CDR1 is MNHEY and CDR2 SVGAGI. The CDR3 consists of 15 residues. The CDR3 reads CASSSPSGRLGEQFF. CDR3 nucleotides: TGTGCCAGCAGTTCCCCTAGCGGGAGGCTCGGTGAGCAGTTCTTC.

V gene TRBV19 combines with J gene TRBJ2-3; TRBD2 is a possible D gene (6 bases). The CDR3 totals 13 residues. The V gene's germline CDR1 is LNHDA and CDR2 SQIVND (reference sequence). Trimming removed 6 bases from V and 6 bases from J, with 13 bases in between. The CDR3 DNA follows: TGTGCCAGTAGGTCGGGAGCCCACGATACGCAGTATTTT. Its translation: CASRSGAHDTQYF.

The rearrangement uses TRBV6-1 and TRBJ2-1; 10 bases are a match to TRBD2. The CDR3 is 20 amino acids. The germline gives CDR1 MNHNS, CDR2 SASEGT. V shed 0 bases, J shed 8 bases, and the junction held 19 bases outside the gene matches. CDR3 sequence: CASSEASPSLAGSSGDEQFF. The CDR3 DNA follows: TGTGCCAGCAGTGAAGCATCACCCTCACTAGCGGGATCGTCTGGGGATGAGCAGTTCTTC.

This clone occurred a few times. The V call is TRBV6-5, the J call TRBJ2-5; 7 bases are a match to TRBD1. J was trimmed by 5 bases and V by 2 bases; bases with no gene match: 2. The CDR3 spans 13 residues. CDR1 and CDR2 from the germline V gene are MNHEY and SVGAGI. DNA for the CDR3: TGTGCCAGCAGTTACACGGACAGGGAGACCCAGTACTTC. Amino acid sequence: CASSYTDRETQYF.

About this clone itself: The same CDR3 is also encoded by other DNA sequences in this sample. V usage is TRBV4-3 and J usage is TRBJ2-7; 8 bases map to TRBD2. V shed 0 bases, J shed 3 bases, and the junction held 1 base outside the gene matches. Germline V CDR1 and CDR2: LGHNA, YSLEER. CDR3 length: 14 residues. CDR3 in DNA: TGCGCCAGCAGCCAAGATGGGACTAGCTACGAGCAGTACTTC. Translating it yields CASSQDGTSYEQYF.

This clone has a single count. V is TRBV28 and J is TRBJ2-3; D is uncertain. Trimming took off 6 bases at V and 5 bases at J, with 9 bases between the two ends. Germline V gives CDR1 MDHEN, CDR2 SYDVKM. The CDR3 is made up of 12 amino acids. The CDR3 nucleotides read TGTGCCAGCAGCTATAATATAGATACGCAGTATTTT. Encoded protein: CASSYNIDTQYF.

V gene TRBV21-1 combines with J gene TRBJ2-3; no check of the table's D call, TRBD2, against the DNA was made. TRBV21-1 represents a pseudogene. The CDR3 is 18 amino acids. In DNA form, the CDR3 reads TGTGCCAGCGGCCCCGGGACTAGCGAATGTTCTAGCACAGATACGCAGTATTTT. It is translated as CASGPGTSECSSTDTQYF.

V and J are TRBV19 and TRBJ2-3; the D is unclear. The V and J ends lost 0 bases and 5 bases respectively, with 15 bases between them. The CDR3 extends over 16 amino acids. In germline, CDR1 is LNHDA, CDR2 SQIVND (reference sequence). CDR3 loop: CASSIDEAVRGDTQYF. DNA for the CDR3: TGTGCCAGTAGTATAGATGAGGCGGTGAGAGGAGATACGCAGTATTTT.